Below, one T cell receptor beta chain is given with its context. The authors' processing: Scientists estimated how many nucleated cells there were by amplifying reference gene primers. Using immunoSEQ multiplex PCR, the repertoire was profiled, and TCRdb retains in-frame clones only, with some absent. V and J calls plus clone size are reproduced from that table; the DNA served to infer D and trimming. The repertoire holds 400,000 or so clones, with around 91% as singletons. The sample belongs to a study of blood T cell repertoires in COVID-19. The germline CDR1 and CDR2 sequences are SEHNR and FQNEAQ (reference sequence). The CDR3 is made up of 14 amino acids. The ends were cut back, 3 bases at V and 6 bases at J, with 11 bases in the middle. Participant ages covered roughly 18 to 89 years across 25 or so US areas. Participants were placed into cohorts based on the clinical history they reported. All recovered Cohort 3 donors got two negative PCRs, got clearance, or saw symptom resolution.

The TCR originated in a man between 18 and 35 years old who had recovered from COVID-19. Sequenced material: PBMCs or T cells enriched from blood (not recorded which). The chain has TRBV7-9 and TRBJ2-2, with D possibly matching TRBD2 (6 bases). CDR3 sequence reads: CASSFGGIAGELFF. CDR3 coding DNA: TGTGCCAGCAGCTTCGGGGGAATCGCCGGGGAGCTGTTTTTT.